This T cell receptor (beta chain) came from a study of OX40 agonist ivuxolimab in advanced cancers. The study's findings and limits: In CD8+ T cells, expanded clones were on average more numerous than in CD4+. Patients who responded partially at 0.1-3.0 mg/kg showed clonal expansion ranking among the lowest. Antigen specificity remained undetermined for the expanded peripheral T cells.

Notes on this clone: Its specificity is unknown.

Clones were sequenced by immunoSEQ multiplex PCR, and TCRdb holds only the in-frame ones, with some missing. The sample shows about 81,000 clones, approximately 79% of them seen only once. This CDR3 contains 15 residues. V was clipped by 2 bases and J by 6 bases, with 16 bases between them. Germline loops: CDR1 MNHEY, CDR2 SVGAGI. The clonotype comes from an adult with an advanced solid tumor such as melanoma, head and neck, liver or kidney cancer. The chain joins TRBV6-5 to TRBJ1-1; possibly TRBD1 for D (5 bases). This material consisted of CD4+ or CD8+ T cells sorted from blood, taken in a trial of the OX40 agonist ivuxolimab. CDR3 sequence: CASSYASGGYPEAFF. In DNA form, the CDR3 reads TGTGCCAGCAGTTACGCCTCGGGGGGGTATCCTGAAGCTTTCTTT.